This TCR beta chain was found in a study of immune evolution from preneoplasia to lung adenocarcinoma. In regard to this clone: Antigen unknown.

Regarding the study as a whole: Normal lung had the highest top T cell clone frequencies. Normal lung had highest clonality; later lesions appeared denser, more diverse.

CDR1 is SQVTM and CDR2 is ANQGSEA in the germline V gene. This CDR3 is built from 11 residues. V was cut by 2 bases and J by 10 bases, with 11 bases left in between. Assay used: immunoSEQ multiplex PCR; TCRdb lists only in-frame clones, some missing. The table lists under 7,500 clones, around 81% of them singletons. J is TRBJ1-1 and V is TRBV29-1; no clear D gene. Sequenced sample: FFPE normal lung tissue adjacent to the tumor. This receptor was taken from a person between 50 and 70 years old with lung adenocarcinoma. The CDR3 region has the DNA TGCAGCGTTGAAAACGTCCTCGGAGCTTTCTTT. Translated, it gives CSVENVLGAFF.